The T cell receptor beta chain described here comes from a study of PD-1 blockade in mismatch repair-deficient tumors. Overall study results and limits: Roughly 150 unique blood TCRs came from expansion to three of seven peptides. Rapid post-treatment expansion, then contraction, generally preceding radiologic response, marked tumor-resident clones.

The time point: roughly 10-day in vitro stimulation with candidate mutation-associated neoantigen peptide 1. A roughly eleven-day in vitro culture was run per each of 7 or 8 reactive peptides. Regarding this clone: Its specificity is unknown.

Germline-derived CDR1 and CDR2 are MNHNY and SVGAGI (reference sequence). V was clipped by 5 bases and J by 5 bases; unmatched bases: 7. This CDR3 is built from 16 residues. Data came from immunoSEQ multiplex PCR; TCRdb stores just in-frame clones and leaves some out. Among several thousand clones listed, roughly 87% were seen once. The TCR comes from an adult with mismatch repair-deficient cancer. The sample in question was cells cultured in vitro, obtained from a patient treated with pembrolizumab. V and J are TRBV6-6 and TRBJ2-1; 12 nucleotides align to TRBD2. CDR3 nucleotide sequence: TGTGCCAGCAGTCCCTCCCTAGCGGGAGGGAACAATGAGCAGTTCTTC. Encoded protein: CASSPSLAGGNNEQFF.